The clone carrying this T cell receptor beta chain was seen only a few times. Its cognate antigen is unknown. CDR1 and CDR2 from the germline V gene are KGHDR and SFDVKD. Trimming took 4 bases from V and 0 from J; bases not matched to a gene: 6. The CDR3 sequence is 16 residues long. A process of 5'RACE template switching, which added a universal primer site and UMIs, was used to make TCR cDNA. TCRdb fed the 5' RACE reads into MiXCR, producing one record per CDR3 protein. The sample consists of about 340,000 distinct CDR3 sequences, about 4% of them appearing once. This sample is drawn from a study of T cells after yellow fever vaccination. Study-level information: SMART-Seq v4 Ultra Low Input prepared libraries from low-cell fractions. The study, taken as a whole, reports: The secondary response was weaker but peaked faster, day 5 versus 15.

This sequence joins TRBV24-1 and TRBJ2-3; TRBD2 aligns across 7 bases. This TCR derives from a man aged 18 to 29 who received the YFV17D yellow fever vaccine. The material sequenced was PBMCs, taken 5 days after the yellow fever booster vaccination. The CDR3 sequence: CATSDPGGPSTDTQYF. Written as DNA, the CDR3 is TGTGCCACCAGTGACCCGGGAGGCCCGAGCACAGATACGCAGTATTTT.